This TCR beta chain stems from a study of vaccination effects on CD4 cells after COVID-19 (dated by TCRdb to between 2021 and 2024). For the study in its entirety: In the ViraFEST assay, PBMC were stimulated with viral peptide pools, and antigen-specific CD4+ T cell clonotypes were then identified by expansion using TCR sequencing. Each participant got two doses of an mRNA SARS-CoV-2 vaccine, either BNT162b2 or mRNA-1273. Pre-vaccine samples were drawn from a couple of convalescent patients 16 days and one week before the first dose, at 142 and 148 days after COVID-19 diagnosis. Each well held more than 1.5 million PBMC cultured in IMDM containing about 5.5% human AB serum, about 10 IU/ml IL-2 and gentamicin, along with approximately 10 ug/ml peptides. SARS-CoV-2 spike-specific CD4+ TCR repertoires were compared before and after mRNA vaccination in COVID-19 convalescent patients and in infection-naive vaccine recipients. A total of 10 COVID-19 convalescent patients and a handful of SARS-CoV-2-naive healthy vaccine recipients were included in the full study. In the study, cultures from other donors were sequenced using the Oncomine TCR Beta short-read assay on an Illumina iSeq 100.

This clone registers as medium-sized (0.01 to 0.1%) within its sample. Its antigen is unknown. Base-call qualities are not available, and no considerably larger clone is one nucleotide away. Clipping removes 4 bases from V and 5 bases from J, with 5 as the unmatched junction base count. The germline V gene encodes CDR1 SGHNT and CDR2 YYREEE (reference sequence). The CDR3 goes from the cysteine to the phenylalanine over 14 residues. Just the 42-base CDR3 DNA is kept, in frame starting at base 1. Libraries were built with the immunoSEQ multiplex PCR assay. DNA from the CD4+ T cells that had been cultured and isolated underwent TCR beta CDR3 sequencing. The original pipeline was this. Non-productive TCR sequences were removed and reads were trimmed to the CDR3 region, keeping CDR3s of at least 7 amino acids. Antigen-specific clonotypes were identified using the MANAFEST web app by comparison of expansion in peptide wells against reference cultures. Positive clones required FDR<0.05 expansion versus reference and all other wells, odds ratio above 5, and frequency above 0.1% in two replicate wells. A clonotype was called cross-reactive if it was significantly expanded both in SARS-CoV-2 spike wells and in at least one common cold coronavirus spike condition. Using the stringdist R package, CDR3 similarity was measured by Levenshtein distance, and unrooted trees were constructed with ape in R 3.6.1. The source is immuneACCESS, and TCRdb retained only in-frame sequences with V and J called. Part of the clones is not carried over; for the studies checked, unresolved V genes explain less than half of this, and the remainder is unexplained. The DNA was the basis for D and trimming; V, J and clone size are from that table. The sample contains 45,000 or so clones, approximately 74% of them found a single time. About 9% of the sample is held by the ten biggest clonotypes.

Overall study results and their limits: At late post-vaccination timepoints, both infection-induced and vaccine-induced clones showed marked clonal contraction, consistent with waning T cell responses. Limitations of the study were the small number of convalescent patients and the absence of early post-infection timepoints. For convalescent patients, new clones induced by the vaccine made up most of the post-vaccine spike-reactive repertoire, and these new clones were largely distinct from the clones induced by infection.

After less than 13 days of culture, CD4+ T cells were isolated with the EasySep CD4+ T cell isolation kit. PCR-confirmed SARS-CoV-2 infection had occurred in convalescent patients between March and December 2020, before the Alpha, Beta and Delta variants emerged in the United States. On days 3 and 7, half of the culture medium was replaced with fresh IL-2-containing medium. Each peptide stimulation condition was cultured in triplicate wells unless otherwise noted. Using Ficoll-Paque Plus gradient centrifugation, PBMC were separated from whole blood and then either used fresh or cryopreserved at -140C. The QIAamp micro DNA kit was used to extract genomic DNA from the cultured CD4+ T cells.

The sample consisted of CD4+ T cells from PBMCs cultured without peptide, taken before COVID-19 vaccination. The clonotype comes from a human donor who had a prior SARS-CoV-2 infection. Recombination connected TRBV5-4 to TRBJ1-2; 10 nucleotides in the junction match TRBD1. The base sequence is TGTGCCAGCAGCGTGGGGGGACAGGGGTATGGCTACACCTTC. It encodes CASSVGGQGYGYTF.